What follows is one T cell receptor beta chain and its context. As yet, its antigen is unknown. Treatment here: 15 to 20 received Ad26.COV2.S at low or high dose, single or two shots; 5 received placebo; per-sample allocation not given. Day 63 after the first vaccine or placebo injection was the time point for sampling. The sample belongs to a study of Ad26.COV2.S vaccination and SARS-CoV-2 variants. Findings and caveats of the study: Among vaccine recipients, spike-specific TCR breadth exceeded that of placebo recipients.

Measured with immunoSEQ multiplex PCR; TCRdb has only the in-frame clones, and not every one. The profile shows about 350,000 clones, about nine tenths of them singletons. Germline assignment: CDR1 SQVTM and CDR2 ANQGSEA. This CDR3 comprises 14 residues. Deletions cut 3 bases from V and 1 base from J, with 12 bases between. The V and J genes are TRBV29-1 and TRBJ1-1; possibly TRBD1 for D (6 bases). The TCR was taken from a person between 18 and 60 years old who received the Ad26.COV2.S COVID-19 vaccine or a placebo. This material consisted of peripheral blood, taken in a trial of Ad26.COV2.S vaccine versus placebo. CDR3 bases: TGCAGCGTTGATTCCGGACAGACGAACACTGAAGCTTTCTTT. Its protein product is CSVDSGQTNTEAFF.